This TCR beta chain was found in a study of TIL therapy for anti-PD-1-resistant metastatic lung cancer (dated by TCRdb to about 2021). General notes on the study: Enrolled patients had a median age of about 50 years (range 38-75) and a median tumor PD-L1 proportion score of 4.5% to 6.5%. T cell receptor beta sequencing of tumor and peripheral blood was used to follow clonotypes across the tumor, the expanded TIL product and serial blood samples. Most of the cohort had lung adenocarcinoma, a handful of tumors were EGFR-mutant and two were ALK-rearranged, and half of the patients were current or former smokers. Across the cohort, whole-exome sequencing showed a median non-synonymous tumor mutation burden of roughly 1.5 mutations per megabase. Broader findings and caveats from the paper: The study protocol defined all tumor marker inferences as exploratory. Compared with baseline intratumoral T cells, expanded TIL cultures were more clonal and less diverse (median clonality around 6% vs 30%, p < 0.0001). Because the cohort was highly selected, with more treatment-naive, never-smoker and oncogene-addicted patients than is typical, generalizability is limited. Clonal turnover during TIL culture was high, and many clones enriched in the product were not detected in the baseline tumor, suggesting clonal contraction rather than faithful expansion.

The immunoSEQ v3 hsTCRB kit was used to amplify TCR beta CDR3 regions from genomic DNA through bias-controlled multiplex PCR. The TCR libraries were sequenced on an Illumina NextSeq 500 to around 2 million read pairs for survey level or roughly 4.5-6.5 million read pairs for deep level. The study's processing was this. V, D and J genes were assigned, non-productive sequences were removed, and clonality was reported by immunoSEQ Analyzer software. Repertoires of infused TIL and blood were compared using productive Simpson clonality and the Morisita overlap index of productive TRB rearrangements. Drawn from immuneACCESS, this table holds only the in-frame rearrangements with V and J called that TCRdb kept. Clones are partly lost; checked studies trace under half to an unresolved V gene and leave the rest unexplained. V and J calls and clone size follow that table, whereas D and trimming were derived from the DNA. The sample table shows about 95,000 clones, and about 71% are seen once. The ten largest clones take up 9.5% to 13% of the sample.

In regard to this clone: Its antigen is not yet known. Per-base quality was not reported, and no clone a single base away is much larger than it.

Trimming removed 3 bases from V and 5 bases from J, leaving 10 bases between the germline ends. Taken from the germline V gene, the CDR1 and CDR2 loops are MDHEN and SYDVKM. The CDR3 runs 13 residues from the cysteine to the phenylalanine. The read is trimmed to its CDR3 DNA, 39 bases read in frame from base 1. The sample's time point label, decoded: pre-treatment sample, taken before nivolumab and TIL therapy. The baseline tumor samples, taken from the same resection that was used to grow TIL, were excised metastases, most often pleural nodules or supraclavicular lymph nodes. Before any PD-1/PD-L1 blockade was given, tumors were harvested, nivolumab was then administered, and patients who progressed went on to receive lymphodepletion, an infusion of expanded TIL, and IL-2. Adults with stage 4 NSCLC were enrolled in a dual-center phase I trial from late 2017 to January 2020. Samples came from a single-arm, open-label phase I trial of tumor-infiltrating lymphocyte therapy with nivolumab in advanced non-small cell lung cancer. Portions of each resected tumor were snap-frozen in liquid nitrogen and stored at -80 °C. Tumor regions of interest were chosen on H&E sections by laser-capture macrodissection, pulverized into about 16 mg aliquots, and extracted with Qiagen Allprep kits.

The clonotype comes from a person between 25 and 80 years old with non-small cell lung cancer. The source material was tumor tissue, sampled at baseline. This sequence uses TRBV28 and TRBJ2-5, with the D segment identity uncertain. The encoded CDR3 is CASSFGELETQYF. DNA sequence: TGTGCCAGCAGTTTCGGTGAACTGGAGACCCAGTACTTC.